Described below is a single T cell receptor (beta chain) sequence and its context. The primer mix had 60 Vbeta and 13 Jbeta primers. This table comes from immunoSEQ multiplex PCR, and its TCRdb copy is limited to in-frame clones, with some not included. The sample holds 160,000 or so clones; roughly 85% are singletons and the top ten take 2% to 2.5%. CDR1 is SQVTM, CDR2 ANQGSEA, per germline. Unmatched junction bases numbered 3, after V lost 7 bases and J lost 3 bases. The CDR3 totals 12 residues. These data are taken from a study of cytomegalovirus exposure and HLA in healthy donors. What was sequenced was PBMCs. V is TRBV29-1 and J is TRBJ2-7; 10 bases fit TRBD2. The clonotype originates from a woman between 18 and 29 years old in good health and CMV-seronegative. CDR3 in amino acids: CSGLAGGYEQYF. Written as DNA, the CDR3 is TGCAGCGGTTTAGCGGGAGGCTACGAGCAGTACTTC.